Presented here are 18 T cell receptor beta chains from one specimen sequenced in a study of T cell responses to AZD1222 COVID-19 vaccine. Profiled with immunoSEQ multiplex PCR; TCRdb holds only in-frame clones, not every one. The table has some 150,000 clones, 82% seen once. The sample consisted of peripheral blood, taken on day 0 of MenACWY control vaccination. The receptors derive from an adult in good health.

This sequence joins TRBV19 and TRBJ1-6; tentative D call: TRBD1 (6 bases). Per germline, CDR1 LNHDA and CDR2 SQIVND (reference sequence). The CDR3 has 14 amino acids. V dropped 3 bases and J dropped 7 bases, with 10 bases sitting between them. The CDR3 DNA is TGTGCCAGTAGTATCCGGGACAAGAATTCACCCCTCCACTTT. It encodes CASSIRDKNSPLHF.

J is TRBJ1-1 and V is TRBV2; D not resolved. V lost 5 bases, J lost 3 bases, and 16 bases lay in between. CDR1 is SNHLY and CDR2 is FYNNEI in the germline V gene. The CDR3 contains 15 residues. The CDR3 loop is CASSRALVVDTEAFF. The CDR3 DNA follows: TGTGCCAGCAGTCGGGCGTTAGTTGTGGACACTGAAGCTTTCTTT.

This chain joins TRBV6-5 and TRBJ2-1; D not resolved. V was pared by 6 bases and J by 4 bases, with 4 bases between. The CDR3 totals 11 residues. The germline CDR1 and CDR2 sequences are MNHEY and SVGAGI. The CDR3 is CASSRYNEQFF. DNA for the CDR3: TGTGCCAGCAGCAGGTACAATGAGCAGTTCTTC.

The chain couples TRBV6-1 to TRBJ1-2, with D possibly being TRBD1 (6 bases). CDR3 length: 14 amino acids. The germline V and J ends were trimmed by 3 bases and 8 bases, with 16 bases remaining between them. Germline V lookup: CDR1 MNHNS, CDR2 SASEGT. The CDR3 here is CASSDGRGMGGYTF. The CDR3 DNA sequence: TGTGCCAGCAGTGACGGCAGGGGTATGGGAGGCTACACCTTC.

This clone showed up just once. V is TRBV11-2 and J is TRBJ2-4; tentatively, D is TRBD2 (6 bases). Germline V gene data show CDR1 as SGHAT and CDR2 as FQNNGV. The germline V and J ends were trimmed by 1 base and 1 base, with 20 bases remaining between them. The CDR3 is made up of 19 amino acids. CDR3 amino acids: CASSLVREEGRRAKNIQYF. For the CDR3, the DNA is TGTGCCAGCAGCTTAGTCAGGGAGGAGGGTCGTCGGGCCAAAAACATTCAGTACTTC. Drawing the rest from reference TRBV11-2 and TRBJ2-4, the complete variable domain is EAGVAQSPRYKIIEKRQSVAFWCNPISGHATLYWYQQILGQGPKLLIQFQNNGVVDDSQLPKDRFSAERLKGVDSTLKIQPAKLEDSAVYLCASSLVREEGRRAKNIQYFGAGTRLSVL.

The CDR3 DNA sequence: TGTGCCAGCAGTGGGACACAACCCAGAGCGGGGGAGCAGTACGTC. Protein product: CASSGTQPRAGEQYV. The rearrangement links TRBV2 to TRBJ2-7; TRBD2 aligns across 7 bases. In germline, CDR1 is SNHLY, CDR2 FYNNEI. CDR3 length equals 15 residues. Losses at the gene ends were 4 bases for V and 7 bases for J; bases not matched to a gene: 13.

This sequence joins TRBV29-1 and TRBJ1-2; D unclear. Germline V gene sequence: CDR1 SQVTM, CDR2 ANQGSEA. V lost 6 bases and J lost 6, with 20 bases in between. This CDR3 is built from 14 residues. The CDR3 DNA is TGCAGCGTCTTGAACGTTCCGGCCTTAAATGGCTACACCTTC. Amino acid sequence: CSVLNVPALNGYTF. Combining the CDR3 with reference TRBV29-1 and TRBJ1-2 gives the whole variable domain SAVISQKPSRDICQRGTSLTIQCQVDSQVTMMFWYRQQPGQSLTLIATANQGSEATYESGFVIDKFPISRPNLTFSTLTVSNMSPEDSSIYLCSVLNVPALNGYTFGSGTRLTVV.

The DNA for the CDR3 is TGTGCCAGCAGCTTTACCCGCACAGATACGCAGTATTTT. Its translation: CASSFTRTDTQYF. This chain connects TRBV7-3 to TRBJ2-3; D is unresolved. This CDR3 region has 13 residues. V lost 3 bases and J 1 base, leaving 5 bases between the germline ends. CDR1 and CDR2 from the germline V gene are SGHTA and FQGTGA.

Only one count was recorded for this clone. The chain links TRBV11-2 to TRBJ2-2, with TRBD2 matching over 7 bases. V dropped 4 bases and J dropped 2; count of bases not matched to a gene: 7. Germline values: CDR1 SGHAT, CDR2 FQNNGV. The CDR3 contains 16 residues. The DNA for the CDR3 is TGTGCCAGCAGCTGGGGGGGACCGCAAAACACCGGGGAGCTGTTTTTT. Residues: CASSWGGPQNTGELFF.

V is TRBV5-1 and J is TRBJ2-2; tentatively, D is TRBD2 (6 bases). The germline CDR1 and CDR2 sequences are SGHRS and YFSETQ. The CDR3 loop spans 16 amino acids. Deletions cut 0 bases from V and 0 bases from J, with 9 bases between. The CDR3 sequence is CASSLGAGPNTGELFF. CDR3 DNA sequence: TGCGCCAGCAGCTTGGGGGCGGGGCCGAACACCGGGGAGCTGTTTTTT.

This clone was seen a handful of times. The chain joins TRBV7-3 to TRBJ1-2, with D possibly matching TRBD1 (5 bases). Germline CDR1 reads SGHTA; CDR2 reads FQGTGA. This CDR3 is 13 amino acids long. Trimming shortened V by 3 bases and J by 7 bases, and 12 bases separated the two germline ends. The CDR3 DNA reads TGTGCCAGCAGCTTGGGGACCTCCGGTGGCTACACCTTC. Residues: CASSLGTSGGYTF.

This rearrangement joins TRBV5-1 to TRBJ1-6; no firm D call. V gave up 4 bases and J gave up 14 bases, with 19 bases separating them. CDR1 SGHRS and CDR2 YFSETQ come from the germline V gene. The CDR3 runs 14 residues. The CDR3 region is CASSGEGRRLALHF. As DNA, the CDR3 is TGCGCCAGCAGCGGCGAAGGACGGCGGTTAGCCCTCCACTTT.

The rearrangement joins TRBV12-3 or TRBV12-4 to TRBJ2-2; weak D call: TRBD1 (7 bases). V shed 6 bases and J shed 5 bases, with 10 bases lying between them. The CDR3 runs to 13 residues. CDR3 loop: CASRAGQTGELFF. The DNA of the CDR3 is TGTGCCAGCAGGGCGGGACAGACCGGGGAGCTGTTTTTT.

The chain couples TRBV5-1 to TRBJ1-3; D gene unclear. The CDR3 covers 14 residues. V lost 7 bases and J lost 0, with 11 bases in between. In germline, CDR1 is SGHRS, CDR2 YFSETQ. In DNA form, the CDR3 reads TGCGCCAGCGGTCGCGAACCCTCTGGAAACACCATATATTTT. Protein sequence: CASGREPSGNTIYF.

This chain connects TRBV6-4 to TRBJ2-2; TRBD1 matches at 8 bases. Trimming cost V 6 bases and J 6 bases; bases outside gene matches: 6. Germline V gives CDR1 MRHNA, CDR2 SNTAGT. The CDR3 has 14 residues. The CDR3 reads CASRSDRAAGELFF. The CDR3 DNA sequence: TGTGCCAGCAGATCGGACAGGGCGGCCGGGGAGCTGTTTTTT.

The chain is built from TRBV2 and TRBJ2-7; weak D call: TRBD2 (5 bases). Looked up from germline, CDR1 is SNHLY and CDR2 is FYNNEI. The CDR3 covers 13 residues. The V and J ends lost 4 bases and 1 base respectively, with 8 bases between them. CDR3 sequence reads: CASSGGRSYEQYF. CDR3 coding DNA: TGTGCCAGCAGTGGAGGGAGATCCTACGAGCAGTACTTC.

V and J are TRBV7-8 and TRBJ2-7, with D perhaps TRBD1 (6 bases). Germline CDR1 reads SGHVS; CDR2 reads FQNEAQ. The CDR3 has 14 amino acids. V gave up 6 bases and J gave up 1 base, with 13 bases separating them. The CDR3 loop reads CASSEGHSSYEQYV. Here the CDR3 DNA reads TGTGCCAGCAGTGAGGGACACTCTTCCTACGAGCAGTACGTC.

CDR3 DNA: TGTGCCAGCAGCCTAGGGGGGTTGCAGACCCTCCACTTT. It codes for CASSLGGLQTLHF. The V gene is TRBV5-4, the J gene TRBJ1-6; D may be TRBD1 (6 bases). The CDR3 runs 13 residues. V was shortened by 4 bases and J by 14 bases, with 16 bases between the two germline ends. The germline gives CDR1 SGHNT, CDR2 YYREEE (reference sequence).